This T cell receptor (beta chain) was profiled in a study of cytomegalovirus exposure and HLA in healthy donors. Study-wide findings and caveats: Cytomegalovirus status was reportedly diagnosed by the classifier with high sensitivity and specificity. A few of the chains that were CMV-associated were confirmed in vitro to be specific for CMV antigens. Researchers catalogued 160 or so TCR beta chains as cytomegalovirus-associated. First-cohort TCR clusters were later found to tend to co-occur in the roughly 130 validation repertoires.

In this sample, this clone turned up once. Its antigen is as yet unknown. TCRdb keeps only in-frame clones here, not all; method: immunoSEQ multiplex PCR. The data show 200,000 to 250,000 clones, with more than 75% seen just once and roughly 2.5% held by the top ten. CDR3 size: 11 residues. The germline V gene encodes CDR1 SGHTA and CDR2 FQGNSA. V lost 5 bases and J lost 7, with 9 bases in between. The sample taken for sequencing was PBMCs. V is TRBV7-2 and J is TRBJ2-7; D is ambiguous. The TCR originated in a man younger than 35 in good health and CMV-seronegative. This chain's CDR3 is CASSLEVEQYF. The CDR3 bases are TGTGCCAGCAGCCTTGAGGTTGAGCAGTACTTC.